Reported below is one T cell receptor (beta chain). This CDR3 is 14 amino acids long. Trimming took off 3 bases at V and 2 bases at J, with 9 bases between the two ends. The germline CDR1 and CDR2 sequences are MRHNA and SNTAGT. These data originate in a study of blood T cells in healthy people across ages. Using a J-beta primer mix together with a sample-barcoded 5' primer, a second PCR was run for roughly 7 to 12 cycles. MiXCR, applied by TCRdb to the 5' RACE reads, yields one record per CDR3 protein. The table has roughly 730,000 distinct CDR3 sequences, more than 55% seen once. The specimen was blood. This TCR was recovered from a man in his forties or fifties in good health. The gene calls are TRBV6-4 and TRBJ2-3; D ambiguous. The CDR3 DNA is TGTGCCAGCAGTGAGGATGGGCCCACAGATACGCAGTATTTT. Encoded protein: CASSEDGPTDTQYF.